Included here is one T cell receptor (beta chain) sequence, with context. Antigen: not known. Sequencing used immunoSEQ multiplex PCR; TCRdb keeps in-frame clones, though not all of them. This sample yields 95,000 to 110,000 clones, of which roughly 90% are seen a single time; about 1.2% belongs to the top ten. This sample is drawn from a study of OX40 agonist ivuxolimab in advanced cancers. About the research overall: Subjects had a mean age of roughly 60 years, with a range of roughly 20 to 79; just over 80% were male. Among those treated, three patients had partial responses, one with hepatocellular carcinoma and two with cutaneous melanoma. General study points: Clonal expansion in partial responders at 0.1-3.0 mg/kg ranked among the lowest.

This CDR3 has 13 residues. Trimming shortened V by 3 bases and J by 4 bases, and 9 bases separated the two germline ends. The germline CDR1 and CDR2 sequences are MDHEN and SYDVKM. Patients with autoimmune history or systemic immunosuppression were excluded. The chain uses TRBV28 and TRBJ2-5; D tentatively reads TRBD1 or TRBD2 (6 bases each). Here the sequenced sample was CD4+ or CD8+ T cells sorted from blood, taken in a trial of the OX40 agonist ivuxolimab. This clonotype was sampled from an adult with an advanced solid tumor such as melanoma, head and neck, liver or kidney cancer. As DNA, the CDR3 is TGTGCCAGCAGTTTTGGGGGGCGAGAGACCCAGTACTTC. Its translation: CASSFGGRETQYF.